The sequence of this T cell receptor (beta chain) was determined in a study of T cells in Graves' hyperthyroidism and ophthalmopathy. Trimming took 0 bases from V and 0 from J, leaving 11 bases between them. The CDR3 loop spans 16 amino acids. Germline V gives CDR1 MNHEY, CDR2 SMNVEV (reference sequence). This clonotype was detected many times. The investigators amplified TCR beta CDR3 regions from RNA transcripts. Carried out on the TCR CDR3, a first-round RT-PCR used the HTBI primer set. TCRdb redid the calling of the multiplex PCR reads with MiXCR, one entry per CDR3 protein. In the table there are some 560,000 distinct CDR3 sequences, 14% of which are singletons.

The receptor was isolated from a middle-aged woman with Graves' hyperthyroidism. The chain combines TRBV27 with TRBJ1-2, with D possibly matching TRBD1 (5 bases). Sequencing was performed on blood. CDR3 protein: CASSLSGTAANYGYTF. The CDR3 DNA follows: TGTGCCAGCAGTTTATCCGGGACCGCTGCTAACTATGGCTACACCTTC.